This T cell receptor beta chain was sequenced for a study of T cells expressing NK-cell markers. The CDR3 is made up of 16 amino acids. The germline CDR1 and CDR2 sequences are SEHNR and FQNEAQ (reference sequence). TCRdb reprocessed the 5' RACE reads, with one entry per CDR3 protein and no DNA. The ten top clones account for 20% to 25%, within a sample of roughly 150,000 distinct CDR3 sequences. This clonotype was obtained from a man aged 18-70 years in good health. The chain employs TRBV7-9 and TRBJ2-1; TCRdb selects TRBD1, and the lack of DNA leaves this call unchecked. What was sequenced was blood T cells: a sorted CD56 or NKG2C T cell subset, CD4+ or CD8+ T cells, or bulk PBMC T cells (not recorded which). CDR3 residues: CASSLETGWSYNEQFF.